This TCR beta chain was sequenced in a study of cytomegalovirus exposure and HLA in healthy donors. Study-level background: The study placed 80% to 90% of its approximately 400 genotyped donors in the Caucasian-associated ancestry cluster.

The CDR3 totals 14 residues. CDR1 and CDR2 (germline): SGDLS, YYNGEE. The V segment lost 3 bases and the J segment 4 bases; nucleotides outside the gene matches: 4. The PCR ran on 60 Vbeta and 13 Jbeta primers. Sequencing used immunoSEQ multiplex PCR; TCRdb keeps in-frame clones, though not all of them. The sample has about 150,000 clones, 55% to 70% seen once. The origin of this receptor is a woman younger than 45 in good health and CMV-seropositive. Specimen: PBMCs. The chain uses TRBV9 and TRBJ2-7, with TRBD1 matching over 10 bases. The CDR3 loop is CASSGQGAGYEQYF. The DNA for the CDR3 is TGTGCCAGCAGCGGACAGGGGGCTGGGTACGAGCAGTACTTC. The full variable domain, with the rest looked up from reference TRBV9 and TRBJ2-7, is DSGVTQTPKHLITATGQRVTLRCSPRSGDLSVYWYQQSLDQGLQFLIQYYNGEERAKGNILERFSAQQFPDLHSELNLSSLELGDSALYFCASSGQGAGYEQYFGPGTRLTVT.